Presented here are 18 T cell receptor beta chains from one specimen sequenced in a study of cytomegalovirus exposure and HLA in healthy donors. 60 Vbeta and 13 Jbeta primers were used in PCR. Clones were sequenced by immunoSEQ multiplex PCR, and TCRdb holds only the in-frame ones, with some missing. The sample has 95,000 to 150,000 clones, around 69% seen once. Material: PBMCs. The source of these receptors is a woman aged 40-49 years in good health and CMV-seropositive.

CDR3 DNA: TGTGCCAGCAGCCAAGATAGGGGGCAGATAAATTCACCCCTCCACTTT. Translation: CASSQDRGQINSPLHF. The chain links TRBV4-2 to TRBJ1-6; the match to TRBD1 covers 7 bases. Trimming cost V 0 bases and J 7 bases; bases outside gene matches: 6. In germline, CDR1 is LGHNA, CDR2 YNFKEQ. The CDR3 loop spans 16 amino acids.

This chain uses TRBV27 with TRBJ2-3, with a possible D match to TRBD1 (5 bases). Trimming removed 7 bases from V and 10 bases from J, with 18 bases in between. The CDR3 has 13 residues. The germline V gene encodes CDR1 MNHEY and CDR2 SMNVEV (reference sequence). DNA for the CDR3: TGTGCCAGCAACCAAGTCAGGGATGGCCCGCAGTATTTT. Translating it yields CASNQVRDGPQYF.

Details on this clone: Other nucleotide sequences from this sample produce the same CDR3. This rearrangement joins TRBV18 to TRBJ2-7; TRBD2 matches at 7 bases. CDR1 and CDR2 (germline): KGHSH, LQKENI. The CDR3 loop spans 12 amino acids. Trimming removed 6 bases from V and 3 bases from J; junction bases left unmatched: 2. In nucleotides, the CDR3 is TGTGCCAGCTCTCGGACTAGCTACGAGCAGTACTTC. Translating gives CASSRTSYEQYF.

V usage is TRBV6-5 and J usage is TRBJ1-4; the D gene is possibly TRBD1 (6 bases). Trimming removed 6 bases at V and 11 bases at J, with 19 bases between. The CDR3 is 14 residues long. CDR1 and CDR2 (germline): MNHEY, SVGAGI. The CDR3 here is CASSQGHGAIKLFF. Written as DNA, the CDR3 is TGTGCCAGCAGCCAGGGACACGGAGCAATTAAACTGTTTTTT.

V and J are TRBV7-8 and TRBJ1-1, with 9 bases lining up with TRBD1. The CDR3 covers 14 residues. Trimming cost V 5 bases and J 4 bases; bases outside gene matches: 5. Germline CDR1 reads SGHVS; CDR2 reads FQNEAQ. The CDR3 protein is CASSRRGQGTEAFF. The CDR3 DNA follows: TGTGCCAGCAGCCGTCGGGGACAGGGCACTGAAGCTTTCTTT.

This clone has a single count. The rearrangement uses TRBV16 and TRBJ2-7; D is unclear. V was clipped by 3 bases and J by 3 bases, with 6 bases between them. CDR1 and CDR2 (germline): KGHSY, FQNENV. The CDR3 sequence is 12 residues long. The chain's CDR3 is CASSQISYEQYF. Written as DNA, the CDR3 is TGTGCCAGCAGCCAGATCAGCTACGAGCAGTACTTC.

This clone has more than one count but fewer than ten. The chain couples TRBV10-1 to TRBJ2-3; TRBD2 matches at 10 bases. Per germline, CDR1 WNHNN and CDR2 SYGVQD (reference sequence). With V trimmed by 0 bases and J by 6 bases, 6 bases remained unmatched. The CDR3 is 16 residues long. CDR3 sequence (DNA): TGCGCCAGCAGTGAGTCAAGACTAGCGGGTGGGGATACGCAGTATTTT. This translates into CASSESRLAGGDTQYF.

Written as DNA, the CDR3 is TGTGCCAGTAGTATAAGCGGGACAAATATTTCACCCCTCCACTTT. Translating gives CASSISGTNISPLHF. This chain connects TRBV19 to TRBJ1-6; D may be TRBD1 (6 bases). The germline V gene encodes CDR1 LNHDA and CDR2 SQIVND (reference sequence). The CDR3 is made up of 15 amino acids. V lost 2 bases to trimming and J lost 9 bases, with 14 bases between them.

This sequence joins TRBV7-8 and TRBJ2-1; 9 bases align to TRBD2. The trim removed 10 bases at V and 0 bases at J, leaving 13 bases unmatched. Germline CDR1 and CDR2: SGHVS and FQNEAQ. This CDR3 has 17 amino acids. Here the CDR3 DNA reads TGTGCCACGAAAAGGCTAGCGGGGACGAGCTCCTACAATGAGCAGTTCTTC. Its protein product is CATKRLAGTSSYNEQFF.

This clone turned up a few times. The rearrangement links TRBV18 to TRBJ2-1; D may be TRBD1 (5 bases). The V and J ends lost 4 bases and 0 bases respectively, with 7 bases between them. The CDR3 covers 14 residues. Germline V gene sequence: CDR1 KGHSH, CDR2 LQKENI. The CDR3 coding sequence is TGTGCCAGCTCACAGCAGGGCTCCTACAATGAGCAGTTCTTC. Amino acid sequence: CASSQQGSYNEQFF. The variable domain in full, completed from reference TRBV18 and TRBJ2-1, reads NAGVMQNPRHLVRRRGQEARLRCSPMKGHSHVYWYRQLPEEGLKFMVYLQKENIIDESGMPKERFSAEFPKEGPSILRIQQVVRGDSAAYFCASSQQGSYNEQFFGPGTRLTVL.

This clone has just a few counts. The chain employs TRBV27 and TRBJ2-7; TRBD1 matches 11 bases. The trim removed 5 bases at V and 2 bases at J, leaving 5 bases unmatched. CDR1 is MNHEY and CDR2 is SMNVEV in the germline V gene (reference sequence). The CDR3 length is 15 residues. The CDR3 sequence: CASSPRTGGAYEQYF. The CDR3 DNA reads as TGTGCCAGCAGTCCCCGGACAGGGGGCGCCTACGAGCAGTACTTC.

V gene TRBV19 combines with J gene TRBJ2-7; D gene ambiguous. V shed 6 bases and J shed 3 bases, with 18 bases lying between them. Looked up from germline, CDR1 is LNHDA and CDR2 is SQIVND (reference sequence). This CDR3 comprises 15 residues. The CDR3 DNA is TGTGCCAGTAGGCTGCGACACCTTACAATCTACGAGCAGTACTTC. Translated, it gives CASRLRHLTIYEQYF.

The table lists this clone with a few counts. The V gene is TRBV18, the J gene TRBJ2-5, with 9 bases fitting TRBD1. In germline, CDR1 is KGHSH, CDR2 LQKENI. This CDR3 has 14 residues. The V segment lost 2 bases and the J segment 5 bases; nucleotides outside the gene matches: 3. CDR3 sequence reads: CASSPDRGKETQYF. CDR3 DNA sequence: TGTGCCAGCTCACCAGACAGGGGGAAGGAGACCCAGTACTTC.

In its sample, this clone was seen a few times. The chain joins TRBV7-9 to TRBJ2-3; 10 bases map to TRBD1. The CDR3 totals 15 residues. Germline V gene data show CDR1 as SEHNR and CDR2 as FQNEAQ (reference sequence). V lost 5 bases, J lost 3 bases, and 5 bases stayed unmatched. The CDR3 DNA reads as TGTGCCAGCAGCCAGGGGACAGGGGAAACAGATACGCAGTATTTT. Protein: CASSQGTGETDTQYF.

This chain uses TRBV19 with TRBJ2-1, with TRBD2 identical over 13 bases. There are 16 residues in the CDR3. CDR1 LNHDA and CDR2 SQIVND come from the germline V gene (reference sequence). V was pared by 5 bases and J by 10 bases, with 11 bases of the junction left unmatched. CDR3 region: CASSPRTSGSSGEQFF. The CDR3 region has the DNA TGTGCCAGTAGTCCCAGGACTAGCGGGAGCTCGGGGGAGCAGTTCTTC. Full variable domain (missing parts from reference TRBV19 and TRBJ2-1): DGGITQSPKYLFRKEGQNVTLSCEQNLNHDAMYWYRQDPGQGLRLIYYSQIVNDFQKGDIAEGYSVSREKKESFPLTVTSAQKNPTAFYLCASSPRTSGSSGEQFFGPGTRLTVL.

This sequence joins TRBV20-1 and TRBJ1-2; 7 nucleotides agree with TRBD1. This CDR3 contains 11 residues. Germline loops: CDR1 DFQATT, CDR2 SNEGSKA (reference sequence). The CDR3 here is CRLKDRFGYTF. CDR3 DNA: TGCAGGTTAAAGGACAGGTTTGGCTACACCTTC.

This clone occurred a few times. The chain has TRBV2 and TRBJ1-1; possibly TRBD1 for D (5 bases). This CDR3 has 14 residues. Germline values: CDR1 SNHLY, CDR2 FYNNEI. Deletions cut 5 bases from V and 4 bases from J, with 14 bases between. The CDR3 loop is CASSHGSGGTEAFF. DNA of the CDR3: TGTGCCAGCAGTCACGGGTCGGGGGGCACTGAAGCTTTCTTT.

The chain employs TRBV4-1 and TRBJ2-3, with 8 bases matching TRBD2. V was clipped by 0 bases and J by 1 base; unmatched bases: 6. CDR3 length: 17 amino acids. Germline V gene lookup returns CDR1 MGHRA and CDR2 YSYEKL. In DNA, the CDR3 is TGCGCCAGCAGCCAAGACCCCGGGACTAGAGGCACAGATACGCAGTATTTT. This sequence encodes CASSQDPGTRGTDTQYF.